This TCR beta chain was sequenced during a study of T cell repertoires in cytomegalovirus infection. Looking at the study overall: The public TCR beta signatures pointed to both CMV infection and matching HLA type.

MiXCR, applied by TCRdb to the reads, yields one record per CDR3 protein. The sample carries 150,000 or so distinct CDR3 sequences, about 22% recorded once. After removal of 8 bases from V and 1 base from J, the junction contained 8 bases not matched to a gene. CDR1 and CDR2 from the germline V gene are MNHEY and SMNVEV (reference sequence). The CDR3 has 14 residues. Sample share makes this clonotype medium-sized. Its target is unknown. This chain connects TRBV27 to TRBJ2-7, with 7 bases that match TRBD1. The sequence derives from a human donor in good health (CMV status not recorded). Some clones in this sample may be carry-over from other donors' samples. The sample in question was CD8+ T cells from cultured PBMCs, obtained from culture after CMV antigen stimulation. CDR3 sequence reads: CASAGGWNSYEQYF. CDR3 bases: TGTGCCAGCGCAGGGGGTTGGAATTCCTACGAGCAGTACTTC.